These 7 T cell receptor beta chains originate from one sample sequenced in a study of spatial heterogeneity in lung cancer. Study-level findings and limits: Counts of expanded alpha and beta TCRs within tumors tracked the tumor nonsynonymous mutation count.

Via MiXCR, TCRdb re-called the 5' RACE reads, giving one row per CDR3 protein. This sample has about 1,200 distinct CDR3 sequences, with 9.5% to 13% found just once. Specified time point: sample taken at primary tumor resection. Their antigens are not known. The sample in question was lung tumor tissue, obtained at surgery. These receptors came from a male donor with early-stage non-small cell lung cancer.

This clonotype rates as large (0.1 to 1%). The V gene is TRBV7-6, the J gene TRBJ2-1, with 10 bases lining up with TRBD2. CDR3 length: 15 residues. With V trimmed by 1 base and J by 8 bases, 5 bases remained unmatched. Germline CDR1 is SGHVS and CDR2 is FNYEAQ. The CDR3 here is CASSLVASGSYEQFF. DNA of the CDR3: TGTGCCAGCAGCTTAGTGGCTAGCGGGAGCTATGAGCAGTTCTTC.

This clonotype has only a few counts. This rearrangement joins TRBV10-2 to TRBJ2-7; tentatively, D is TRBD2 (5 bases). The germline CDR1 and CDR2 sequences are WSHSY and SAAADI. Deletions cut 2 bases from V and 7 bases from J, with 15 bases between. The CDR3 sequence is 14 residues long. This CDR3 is CASSETFSTGEQYF. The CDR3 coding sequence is TGCGCCAGCAGTGAGACCTTCAGTACGGGGGAGCAGTACTTC.

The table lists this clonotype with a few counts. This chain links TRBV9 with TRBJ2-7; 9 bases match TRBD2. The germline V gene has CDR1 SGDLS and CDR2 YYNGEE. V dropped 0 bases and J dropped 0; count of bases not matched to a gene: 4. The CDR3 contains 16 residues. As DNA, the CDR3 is TGTGCCAGCAGCGTAGGTGGTAGCGGGAGCTCCTACGAGCAGTACTTC. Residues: CASSVGGSGSSYEQYF.

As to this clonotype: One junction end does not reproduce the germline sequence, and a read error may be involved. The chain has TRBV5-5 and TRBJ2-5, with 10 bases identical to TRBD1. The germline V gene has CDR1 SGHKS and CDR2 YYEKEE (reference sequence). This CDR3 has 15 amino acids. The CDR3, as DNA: TGTGCCAGCAGTCCGGGACAGGGGACCCAAGACACCCAGTACTTC. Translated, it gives CASSPGQGTQDTQYF. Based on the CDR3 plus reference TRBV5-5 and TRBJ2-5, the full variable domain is DAGVTQSPTHLIKTRGQQVTLRCSPISGHKSVSWYQQVLGQGPQFIFQYYEKEERGRGNFPDRFSARQFPNYSSELNVNALLLGDSALYLCASSPGQGTQDTQYFGPGTRLLVL.

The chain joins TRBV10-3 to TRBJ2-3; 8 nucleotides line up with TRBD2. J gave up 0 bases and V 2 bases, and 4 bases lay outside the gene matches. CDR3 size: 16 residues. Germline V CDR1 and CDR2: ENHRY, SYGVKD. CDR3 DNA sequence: TGTGCCATCAGTGAGGAGCCGGGGGGGAGCACAGATACGCAGTATTTT. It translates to CAISEEPGGSTDTQYF.

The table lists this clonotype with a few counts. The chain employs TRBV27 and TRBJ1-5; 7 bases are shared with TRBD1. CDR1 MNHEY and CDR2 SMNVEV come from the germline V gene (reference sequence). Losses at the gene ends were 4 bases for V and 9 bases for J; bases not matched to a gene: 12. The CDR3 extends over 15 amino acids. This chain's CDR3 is CASSSPGQVGRPQHF. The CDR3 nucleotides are TGTGCCAGCAGTTCCCCAGGACAGGTCGGGCGGCCCCAGCATTTT.

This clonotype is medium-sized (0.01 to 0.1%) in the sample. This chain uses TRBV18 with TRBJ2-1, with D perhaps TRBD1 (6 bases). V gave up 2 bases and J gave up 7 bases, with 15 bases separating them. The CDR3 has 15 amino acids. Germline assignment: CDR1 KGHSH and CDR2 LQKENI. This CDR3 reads CASSPKGQKVNEQFF. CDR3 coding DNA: TGTGCCAGCTCACCAAAGGGACAAAAGGTGAATGAGCAGTTCTTC.